Presented here are 15 T cell receptor beta chains from one specimen sequenced in a study of siplizumab effects on memory and regulatory T cells. TCRdb's table, derived via immunoSEQ multiplex PCR, lists solely in-frame clones and lacks some. The table lists about 75,000 clones, around 93% of them singletons. Sequencing input: CD8+ T cells sorted from blood. The receptor source for this set is a human donor in good health.

The V call is TRBV6-5, the J call TRBJ2-1; 7 bases fit TRBD2. The CDR3 extends over 16 amino acids. The germline V gene encodes CDR1 MNHEY and CDR2 SVGAGI. Trimming took 0 bases from V and 6 from J; bases not matched to a gene: 8. CDR3 bases: TGTGCCAGCAGTTACTCAGGGTTATTAGCGGGCAATGAGCAGTTCTTC. Amino acids: CASSYSGLLAGNEQFF.

The rearrangement uses TRBV15 and TRBJ1-3; D unresolved. The germline gives CDR1 LNHNV, CDR2 YYDKDF (reference sequence). The CDR3 has 14 amino acids. Trimming removed 3 bases at V and 4 bases at J, with 10 bases between. CDR3 sequence reads: CATSSSGLGNTIYF. CDR3 DNA: TGTGCCACCAGCAGTTCGGGTCTCGGAAACACCATATATTTT.

V gene TRBV27 combines with J gene TRBJ1-3; D is undetermined. V shed 7 bases and J shed 4 bases, with 5 bases lying between them. The CDR3 runs to 11 residues. Germline V gene lookup returns CDR1 MNHEY and CDR2 SMNVEV (reference sequence). In DNA, the CDR3 is TGTGCCAGCAAGTCGGGAAACACCATATATTTT. Translation: CASKSGNTIYF.

The rearrangement uses TRBV27 and TRBJ2-7; D gene uncertain. Trimming cost V 4 bases and J 5 bases, with 9 bases left between them. Germline V gives CDR1 MNHEY, CDR2 SMNVEV (reference sequence). The CDR3 totals 12 residues. The CDR3 protein is CASSSSLHEQYF. The CDR3 nucleotides read TGTGCCAGCAGTTCCAGCTTGCACGAGCAGTACTTC.

V is TRBV29-1 and J is TRBJ2-2; possibly TRBD1 for D (6 bases). Germline V gene sequence: CDR1 SQVTM, CDR2 ANQGSEA. Trimming took off 4 bases at V and 7 bases at J, with 7 bases between the two ends. CDR3 length equals 11 residues. This CDR3 is CSVATGGELFF. The DNA for the CDR3 is TGCAGCGTTGCGACAGGCGGGGAGCTGTTTTTT.

The V call is TRBV27, the J call TRBJ2-1; no clear D. CDR1 MNHEY and CDR2 SMNVEV come from the germline V gene (reference sequence). This CDR3 spans 11 amino acids. V lost 7 bases and J lost 4, with 5 bases in between. CDR3 region: CASNGYNEQFF. The CDR3 nucleotides read TGTGCCAGCAATGGATACAATGAGCAGTTCTTC.

The V call is TRBV7-3, the J call TRBJ2-5, with TRBD2 as a possible D gene (5 bases). V lost 4 bases and J 4 bases, leaving 16 bases between the germline ends. Germline CDR1 and CDR2: SGHTA and FQGTGA. This CDR3 spans 15 amino acids. The CDR3 sequence is CASSSLGETGETQYF. The CDR3, as DNA: TGTGCCAGCAGCTCCTTGGGAGAGACGGGAGAGACCCAGTACTTC.

The chain is built from TRBV6-1 and TRBJ2-5; TRBD2 might be the D (6 bases). V was clipped by 1 base and J by 5 bases, with 23 bases between them. The CDR3 spans 18 residues. The germline gives CDR1 MNHNS, CDR2 SASEGT. The CDR3 reads CASSEGGSGGGVAETQYF. The DNA of the CDR3 is TGTGCCAGCAGTGAAGGGGGAAGCGGTGGCGGGGTAGCCGAGACCCAGTACTTC.

A single count supports this clone. The chain couples TRBV5-4 to TRBJ2-1; either TRBD1 or TRBD2 may fit D (5 bases each). V was trimmed by 4 bases and J by 5 bases, leaving 10 bases between them. Per germline, CDR1 SGHNT and CDR2 YYREEE (reference sequence). The CDR3 covers 13 residues. The CDR3, as DNA: TGTGCCAGCAGCCGAGGGGCGGACAATGAGCAGTTCTTC. Translating gives CASSRGADNEQFF.

This clone was seen only a few times. J is TRBJ1-1 and V is TRBV29-1; D is unresolved. The germline V gene has CDR1 SQVTM and CDR2 ANQGSEA. V was trimmed by 4 bases and J by 7 bases, leaving 13 bases between them. The CDR3 length is 12 residues. The CDR3 DNA reads as TGCAGCGTTGTCGGCCAGGCGGGTGAAGCTTTCTTT. As protein: CSVVGQAGEAFF.

The chain recombines TRBV9 with TRBJ2-5; 11 bases are a match to TRBD2. Germline V gives CDR1 SGDLS, CDR2 YYNGEE. The CDR3 loop spans 14 amino acids. The trim removed 2 bases at V and 4 bases at J, leaving 1 base unmatched. The CDR3 reads CASSVTSGIETQYF. The DNA for the CDR3 is TGTGCCAGCAGCGTGACTAGCGGGATAGAGACCCAGTACTTC.

For the CDR3, the DNA is TGTGCCAGCAGTGTTCCGGGACGCAATTCACCCCTCCACTTT. It encodes CASSVPGRNSPLHF. The V and J genes are TRBV11-2 and TRBJ1-6; a possible D gene is TRBD1 (5 bases). V shed 6 bases and J shed 7 bases, with 13 bases lying between them. Germline assignment: CDR1 SGHAT and CDR2 FQNNGV. This CDR3 comprises 14 residues.

The rearrangement uses TRBV27 and TRBJ2-3, with a possible D match to TRBD1 (6 bases). Germline lookup yields CDR1 MNHEY and CDR2 SMNVEV (reference sequence). Trimming left V 4 bases short and J 5 bases short, with 13 bases between. CDR3 size: 14 residues. The CDR3 protein is CASSSTGLIDTQYF. The CDR3 coding sequence is TGTGCCAGCAGTTCTACAGGGTTAATAGATACGCAGTATTTT.

The V gene is TRBV5-4, the J gene TRBJ1-1; D unresolved. Trimming cost V 4 bases and J 2 bases, with 6 bases left between them. Germline V lookup: CDR1 SGHNT, CDR2 YYREEE (reference sequence). The CDR3 is made up of 12 amino acids. In DNA, the CDR3 is TGTGCCAGCAGCCAAGTAAACACTGAAGCTTTCTTT. Residues: CASSQVNTEAFF.

The chain carries TRBV29-1 and TRBJ2-2; D remains unclear. Trimming removed 4 bases from V and 2 bases from J, with 5 bases in between. The length of the CDR3 is 12 residues. Germline V gene lookup returns CDR1 SQVTM and CDR2 ANQGSEA. CDR3 protein: CSVGSNTGELFF. CDR3 nucleotides: TGCAGCGTTGGGTCAAACACCGGGGAGCTGTTTTTT.